Shown below are 5 T cell receptor beta chains from a single sample sequenced in a study of vaccination and CD4 T cells after COVID-19 (dated by TCRdb to between 2021 and 2024). The method behind the library was PCR. These reads were obtained on an Illumina iSeq 100. DNA from cultured CD4+ T cells was subjected to TCR sequencing with the Oncomine TCR Beta short-read assay at the Johns Hopkins FTIC core. TCRdb applied fastp at Q25 and MiXCR to the public reads, then kept only in-frame beta chains. Every entry covers one CDR3 protein and lists the most common genes and DNA from its rows. This sample holds some 10,000 distinct CDR3 sequences; 55% to 75% were observed only once. The ten most abundant clones make up around 12% of the sample. This specimen's treatment or condition label, interpreted: approximately 9-day PBMC culture with coronavirus spike peptide pools or control peptides (ViraFEST assay).

For these TCRs, the target antigens are not known. This material consisted of cultured CD4+ T cells from blood, taken after SARS-CoV-2 vaccination. The source of these receptors is a human donor with COVID-19.

Concerning this clonotype itself: Germline and junction disagree at one end, which may indicate a read error. The gene calls are TRBV7-2 and TRBJ2-7, with D perhaps TRBD1 or TRBD2 (5 bases each). The CDR3 totals 18 residues. Germline CDR1 reads SGHTA; CDR2 reads FQGNSA. The CDR3 loop is CASSLEGSAAAVSYEQYF. The CDR3 DNA reads TGTGCCAGCAGTTTAGAGGGGTCGGCGGCAGCAGTCTCCTACGAGCAGTACTTC.

The chain recombines TRBV11-3 with TRBJ2-3; D is perhaps TRBD1 or TRBD2 (7 bases each). Germline assignment: CDR1 SGHNT and CDR2 YENEEA. Trimming cost V 4 bases and J 5 bases, with 19 bases left between them. This CDR3 comprises 16 residues. The DNA of the CDR3 is TGTGCCAGCAGCTGGAGACAGGGATTAGCGGGAGATACGCAGTATTTT. Translating gives CASSWRQGLAGDTQYF.

The chain is built from TRBV20-1 and TRBJ2-3, with TRBD2 matching 12 bases. Trimming at V came to 8 bases and at J to 0 bases, leaving 9 bases not matched to a gene. CDR3 size: 16 residues. Germline CDR1 reads DFQATT; CDR2 reads SNEGSKA (reference sequence). The CDR3 protein is CSTDSTSGGSTDTQYF. The CDR3 region has the DNA TGCAGTACCGATTCGACTAGCGGGGGTAGCACAGATACGCAGTATTTT.

This chain joins TRBV5-4 and TRBJ2-5, with 11 bases fitting TRBD2. CDR3 length equals 14 residues. CDR1 and CDR2 (germline): SGHNT, YYREEE (reference sequence). The J segment lost 8 bases and the V segment lost 0 bases, leaving 3 bases of the junction unmatched. The CDR3 DNA reads TGTGCCAGCAGCTTGGAACTAGCGGGGGTAACCCAGTACTTC. It translates to CASSLELAGVTQYF.

The chain joins TRBV5-4 to TRBJ2-7; 8 nucleotides agree with TRBD2. J lost 5 bases, V lost 0 bases, and 1 base had no gene match. CDR3 length: 13 residues. Germline assignment: CDR1 SGHNT and CDR2 YYREEE (reference sequence). The CDR3 protein is CASSLAGGDEQYF. CDR3 nucleotides: TGTGCCAGCAGCTTGGCGGGGGGGGACGAGCAGTACTTC.